This T cell receptor (beta chain) was identified during a study of cytomegalovirus exposure and HLA in healthy donors. Use of 60 Vbeta and 13 Jbeta primers characterized the PCR. Assay used: immunoSEQ multiplex PCR; TCRdb lists only in-frame clones, some missing. The sample includes some 140,000 clones, less than 80% of them seen just once. The clonotype was recovered from a man aged 35 to 55 in good health and CMV-seropositive. Sequenced: PBMCs.

Here the CDR3 reads CASSVFSHADTQYF. CDR3 sequence (DNA): TGTGCCAGCAGTGTTTTTAGCCACGCAGATACGCAGTATTTT. The rearrangement joins TRBV6-1 to TRBJ2-3; D ambiguous. CDR1 is MNHNS, CDR2 SASEGT, per germline. This CDR3 comprises 14 residues. V was pared by 4 bases and J by 4 bases, with 12 bases between.